The clone carrying this TCR beta chain has a handful of counts. Antigen specificity is unknown. This entry belongs to a study of T cell repertoires in cytomegalovirus infection. In the study overall: The study used recently identified HLA-C-restricted and well-studied HLA-B-restricted CMV epitopes. The public TCR beta signatures pointed to both CMV infection and matching HLA type.

The V end lost 5 bases, the J end lost 3 bases, and 11 bases lay between the germline ends. Per the germline V gene, CDR1 is SGHTA and CDR2 is FQGNSA. The CDR3 sequence is 14 residues long. TCRdb re-derived calls from the reads in MiXCR, one entry per CDR3 protein. The sample lists around 140,000 distinct CDR3 sequences; roughly 32% were seen once. Study-level findings and limits: People with CMV and the relevant HLA were identified by cumulative public TCR beta family frequency. The study found HLA-C-restricted CMV-specific TCR beta clonotypes dominating the ex vivo response.

This TCR came from a human donor in good health (CMV status not recorded). Some clones in this sample may be carry-over from other donors' samples. The rearrangement joins TRBV7-2 to TRBJ2-1, with D possibly being TRBD1 or TRBD2 (5 bases each). The sample in question was CD8+ T cells from cultured PBMCs, obtained from culture after CMV antigen stimulation. The CDR3 DNA follows: TGTGCCAGCAGCCCCGGGGCGGTCTACAATGAGCAGTTCTTC. It yields the protein CASSPGAVYNEQFF.